This T cell receptor (beta chain) was recovered during a study of regulatory T cells in long-lasting Graves disease (dated by TCRdb to about 2021). Context from the whole study: In the newly diagnosed Graves' disease group, patients had been taking antithyroid drugs for less than 3 months. Persistent Graves' disease patients were compared with newly diagnosed Graves' disease patients by peripheral blood TCR sequencing and RNA sequencing. The study took place in China and was registered as a clinical trial. TCR sequencing covered some 13 persistent and roughly 20 newly diagnosed Graves' disease patients, 33 samples in total.

The library was prepared using multiplex PCR. This sample was sequenced with an Illumina HiSeq 4000. To build TCR beta libraries, CDR3 regions were amplified by Arm-PCR using iRepertoire HTBI primers. Gel purification was performed on PCR products prior to sequencing. Concerning the study's data processing: Gene usage analysis of CDR3 amino acid clonotypes relied on the 55 to 80 TRBV and about 15 TRBJ segments identified across samples. COPE and FqMerger were used to merge the filtered high-quality paired reads into contigs. BLAST was used to align contigs to IMGT TRBV, TRBD and TRBJ reference genes, with CDR3 defined following IMGT. Any clonotype with a frequency above 0.1% was classified as a highly expanded clone. Repertoire diversity was measured by Shannon entropy, and V-J evenness by the Gini coefficient. Clonotypes shared by more than one individual were considered public. The raw public reads went through TCRdb reprocessing: fastp at Q25, MiXCR clone calling, in-frame beta chains kept. A single entry per CDR3 protein holds the most common genes and DNA from its merged rows. The V and J calls were not made by the authors but by TCRdb's processing. This sample comprises about 330,000 distinct CDR3 sequences, 15% to 20% of them detected only once. The ten top clones hold around 20% of the sample.

Here is what the overall study found, with its caveats: Persistent Graves' disease patients showed lower TCR Shannon entropy and fewer highly expanded clones than newly diagnosed patients, suggesting clonal expansion. Preferential use of TRBV28, TRBJ1-2 and TRBJ2-5 was observed in persistent disease, whereas TRBV20-1 and TRBJ2-1 were favored in newly diagnosed disease. The authors acknowledged the small sample size as a limitation that may reduce accuracy. Because the primary lesion, thyroid tissue, could not be accessed, the study looked at peripheral blood alone. Only the TCR beta chain was sequenced and analyzed. A larger number of public clonotypes was shared among persistent patients (approximately 2,500) than among newly diagnosed patients (about 990).

The CDR3 contains 13 residues, cysteine and phenylalanine counted. The kept DNA is CDR3 alone, 39 bases in frame from the first base. CDR1 SGHNT and CDR2 YYREEE are derived from the germline V gene (reference sequence). Details on this clonotype: Which antigen it targets is not known. The junction shows a germline mismatch at one end, possibly a read error.

Per the publication, the time point label means: newly diagnosed GD, antithyroid drugs for less than 3 months. For both TCR sequencing and RNA sequencing, RNA was extracted from PBMCs in TRIzol. The diagnosis of Graves' disease followed American Thyroid Association guidelines. Recruitment of patients was carried out at an endocrinology department in Xi'an, China. From each patient, about 8.9 milliliters of peripheral blood was collected into an EDTA anticoagulant tube. Ficoll Paque Plus density gradient separation was used to isolate PBMCs, and no further T cell sorting was performed. An Agilent 2100 Bioanalyzer and agarose gel were used to assess RNA quality, and a NanoDrop 2000 was used to measure RNA concentration. These records were also assigned to another study, of T cells in Graves' hyperthyroidism and ophthalmopathy. The second study reports: Graves' hyperthyroidism was defined as stable when no progression to ophthalmopathy occurred over 18 months of follow-up. Hyperthyroidism patients were newly diagnosed, had a disease duration of under 2 months, and were aged 18 to 65 years. The study excluded patients with uncontrolled infections, other autoimmune diseases, pregnancy or lactation. Diagnoses were based on clinical symptoms, serum thyroxine and TRAb, thyroid ultrasound and orbital computed tomography. The first round of RT-PCR for the TCR CDR3 was performed with the HTBI primer set and the Qiagen OneStep RT-PCR kit. Blood samples also contained most of the expanded thyroid clonotypes (frequency above 0.001), which suggests that blood repertoires may reflect thyroid immune responses. In cross-validation, a model built on a 13 V-J signature told ophthalmopathy apart from stable hyperthyroidism with approximately 91% sensitivity and roughly 82% specificity, and in testing the same model reached 80%/75%. During validation, the model predicted progression to ophthalmopathy a median of around 7 months ahead of onset, with more than 60% sensitivity and about 75% specificity. To identify TCR V-J signatures that set the groups apart, the researchers used a discovery cohort of about a hundred patients, made up of roughly 40 with Graves' ophthalmopathy and about 60 with stable Graves' hyperthyroidism. Whether ophthalmopathy could be predicted prospectively was tested in an independent validation cohort made up of under 20 hyperthyroidism patients plus 17 patients who later progressed to ophthalmopathy. The 75 to 100 discovery patients were randomly split 7:3 into training and test sets. In addition, the study compared T-cell repertoires in thyroid tissue and in blood from five to seven Graves' hyperthyroidism patients. After sampling, hyperthyroidism patients received methimazole starting at 30 mg daily, and ophthalmopathy patients received high-dose intravenous methylprednisolone. Libraries were constructed in a second round of multiplex PCR, after which size selection and purification were performed. The libraries were sequenced on an Illumina HiSeq2000 using paired-end 100 bp reads. SOAPnuke was used to process the raw data, throwing out any read that contained adapters or uncalled bases, had a mean Phred below 15, or lacked an exact constant-primer or identifier match. High-quality paired reads were merged using COPE v1.2.5, and each unique nucleotide sequence was defined as a clonotype. MiTCR v1.1 was used to align the clonotypes against IMGT TRBV, TRBD and TRBJ reference segments. Analysis was restricted to V-J combinations with a frequency above 0.0001, which covered roughly 99% of repertoires. A TCS score was defined as the ratio of F50 (clonal expansion) to E x V (chaos), with BLOSUM62-based TCRdist applied between CDR3 peptides within each V-J. Welch's t-statistics and random forest reduced 514 V-J features to 13, which were used in a naive Bayes classifier (R e1071). No statistical method was used to set the sample size in advance, and investigators knew the group allocation. The paper reports TCR Vbeta CDR3 sequencing of approximately 140 peripheral blood samples: around 41 ophthalmopathy, 75 to 80 hyperthyroidism and around 17 progressor patients.

The receptor's source is a woman under 30 with Graves disease. Donor details come from another sample of the same person, matched by shared clones. The sequence links TRBV5-4 to TRBJ1-2, with the D gene uncertain. Sequences were derived from peripheral blood mononuclear cells (PBMCs), sampled at new diagnosis, from a patient treated with antithyroid drugs. The DNA sequence reads TGTGCCAGCAGCGTCCCGGATTACTATGGCTGCACCTTC. This encodes CASSVPDYYGCTF.